The 22 T cell receptor beta chains presented below share a single source sample, sequenced in a study of tumor-infiltrating lymphocytes in primary liver carcinoma (dated by TCRdb to the late 2010s). Total RNA and DNA were co-extracted without cell sorting from approximately 20-30 mg of bulk tissue using the AllPrep DNA/RNA mini kit. Sequencing instrument: Illumina HiSeq 2500. Starting from approximately 0.5 ug total RNA, TCRbeta-specific cDNA was produced by reverse transcription with a constant-region primer and ProtoScript II reverse transcriptase. The TCRbeta libraries were prepared through three rounds of nested multiplex PCR following a slightly modified ARM-PCR procedure. The first two PCR rounds used multiplex TRBV1-TRBV30 forward primers with a Cbeta reverse primer, each for 10 cycles. The public reads were reprocessed in TCRdb via fastp at Q25 and MiXCR, keeping in-frame beta chains. Identical CDR3 proteins give one entry, which carries the most common genes and DNA. For this sample there are about 100,000 distinct CDR3 sequences; roughly 69% appear just once. Over 9% of the sample belongs to the ten largest clones.

The sequencing sample was made of liver tumor tissue from sampling region 5. The meaning of the sample's cell subset or site label: tumor region T5, tumor centre. These receptor sequences come from a woman aged 60-75 years with primary liver carcinoma and hepatitis B virus infection.

The chain is built from TRBV7-9 and TRBJ2-7, with a tentative D call TRBD2 (6 bases). Germline-derived CDR1 and CDR2 are SEHNR and FQNEAQ (reference sequence). V was clipped by 0 bases and J by 2 bases, with 11 bases between them. The CDR3 contains 15 residues. As DNA, the CDR3 is TGTGCCAGCAGCTTAGCGCCCTCGGGGGCCTACGAGCAGTACTTC. It specifies CASSLAPSGAYEQYF.

Note on this clonotype: A read error is likely, as this CDR3 ends without the conserved phenylalanine or tryptophan. V usage is TRBV24-1 and J usage is TRBJ2-2, with D hard to call. The CDR3 consists of 13 residues. The germline gives CDR1 KGHDR, CDR2 SFDVKD. V was cut by 0 bases and J by 6 bases, with 4 bases left in between. The CDR3 DNA reads TGTGCCACCAGTGATTTGAAGCCCGGGGAGCTGTTTTTG. Its translation is CATSDLKPGELFL.

The gene calls are TRBV6-1 and TRBJ2-1; 7 nucleotides align to TRBD1. This CDR3 comprises 14 residues. Trimming took 5 bases from V and 9 from J; bases not matched to a gene: 10. Germline loops: CDR1 MNHNS, CDR2 SASEGT. CDR3 bases: TGTGCCAGCAGTACAGGGGCGCTGGGATTTGAGCAGTTCTTC. Translated, it gives CASSTGALGFEQFF.

To note about this clonotype: Just one base apart from a much larger clone, this may be a read error. The conserved closing phenylalanine or tryptophan is absent in this CDR3, likely reflecting a read error. The gene calls are TRBV28 and TRBJ2-3; D is undetermined. Germline CDR1 reads MDHEN; CDR2 reads SYDVKM. This CDR3 spans 13 amino acids. Trimming stripped 2 bases from V and 4 bases from J, with 7 bases between. Written as DNA, the CDR3 is TGTGCCAGCAGTTTAGGGTCCCCAGATACGCAGTATTTA. This gives the protein CASSLGSPDTQYL.

Remarks on this clonotype: One end of the junction fails to match germline, which may point to a read error. The J gene is TRBJ2-2, the V gene TRBV12-3 or TRBV12-4, with TRBD2 matching 8 bases. This CDR3 is 16 amino acids long. CDR3 coding DNA: TGTGTCAGCAGTCCCATCAGCGGGAGACTGGGCGGGGAGCTGTTTTTT. Translating it yields CVSSPISGRLGGELFF.

With regard to this clonotype: It may be a read error: a sequence one base away is much more abundant. The rearrangement uses TRBV30 and TRBJ2-3, with 9 bases fitting TRBD1. The CDR3 consists of 13 residues. Germline CDR1 and CDR2: GTSNPN and SVGIG (reference sequence). V gave up 7 bases and J gave up 10 bases; unmatched junction bases: 12. The CDR3 DNA sequence: TGTGCCTCTTCCGGGACAGGGCGCCTCTCGCAGTATTTT. Amino acids: CASSGTGRLSQYF.

This clonotype was seen repeatedly, ten times or more. J is TRBJ1-2 and V is TRBV28, with a weak D call TRBD1 (5 bases). The ends were cut back, 5 bases at V and 8 bases at J, with 15 bases in the middle. The CDR3 contains 13 residues. From germline, CDR1 is MDHEN and CDR2 SYDVKM. CDR3 nucleotide sequence: TGTGCCAGCAGTCCCCCGGGGGGTTGGGGCTACACCTTC. It yields the protein CASSPPGGWGYTF.

This clonotype was counted once. A junction boundary mismatches the germline segment, possibly from a read error. The chain links TRBV11-2 to TRBJ2-7, with D possibly being TRBD2 (6 bases). Germline CDR1 SGHAT, CDR2 FQNNGV. This CDR3 spans 20 amino acids. The CDR3 loop is CTSSAISRLVGEQKPHEQYF. Here the CDR3 DNA reads TGTACCAGCAGCGCCATTTCCCGACTAGTGGGAGAGCAGAAACCCCACGAGCAGTACTTC.

In the case of this clonotype: A much larger clone differs from this one at a single base, so this may be a read error. The rearrangement joins TRBV6-1 to TRBJ2-3; 11 bases match TRBD1. CDR1 is MNHNS and CDR2 is SASEGT in the germline V gene. The J segment lost 4 bases and the V segment lost 11 bases, leaving 8 bases of the junction unmatched. The CDR3 extends over 14 amino acids. The CDR3: CAGQGQGEADTQYF. The CDR3 coding sequence is TGTGCCGGCCAGGGACAGGGGGAAGCAGATACGCAGTATTTT.

This clonotype occurred many times. For the CDR3, the DNA is TGTGCCAGTTCCGGACAGGGTGTCTACGAGCAGTACTTC. As protein: CASSGQGVYEQYF. The V and J genes are TRBV6-5 and TRBJ2-7, with TRBD1 identical over 8 bases. Trimming took 9 bases from V and 3 from J; bases not matched to a gene: 7. CDR3 size: 13 residues. Germline V gene data show CDR1 as MNHEY and CDR2 as SVGAGI.

On this clonotype: The junction departs from the called germline gene at one end, perhaps through a read error. The DNA for the CDR3 is TGTGCTAGCAGCTTCGTATTGAATTCACCCCTCCACTTT. Translating gives CASSFVLNSPLHF. The rearrangement joins TRBV11-2 to TRBJ1-6; no reliable D call. Germline values: CDR1 SGHAT, CDR2 FQNNGV. This CDR3 is 13 amino acids long.

A note on this clonotype: One end of the junction does not line up with germline, which may come from a read error. The chain employs TRBV11-2 and TRBJ2-7, with no clear D. Germline loops: CDR1 SGHAT, CDR2 FQNNGV. This CDR3 is built from 15 residues. This CDR3 reads CASSLERRQVHEQYF. CDR3 DNA: TGTGCCAGTAGCTTAGAACGGCGGCAAGTCCACGAGCAGTACTTC.

V is TRBV11-2 and J is TRBJ2-7, with a weak D call TRBD1 (6 bases). V lost 8 bases and J 2 bases, leaving 19 bases between the germline ends. CDR3 length: 15 residues. The germline gives CDR1 SGHAT, CDR2 FQNNGV. The CDR3 DNA follows: TGTGCCAGCTGCCGAGAGGGTGGGGGCACCTACGAGCAGTACTTC. Translation: CASCREGGGTYEQYF.

At least ten counts were recorded for this clonotype. The CDR3 nucleotides are TGTGCCAGCCTTCGAGGGCTAGTTAGCACAGATACGCAGTATTTT. Translation gives CASLRGLVSTDTQYF. The V gene is TRBV6-1, the J gene TRBJ2-3; a weak D match, TRBD2 (5 bases). This CDR3 is built from 15 residues. Between the trimmed V and J ends, which lost 8 bases and 0 bases, there was a span of 15 bases. Germline CDR1 and CDR2: MNHNS and SASEGT.

The chain recombines TRBV11-2 with TRBJ2-1, with D perhaps TRBD1 (6 bases). CDR1 and CDR2 (germline): SGHAT, FQNNGV. V was clipped by 3 bases and J by 13 bases, with 22 bases between them. The CDR3 contains 15 residues. The CDR3 nucleotides are TGTGCCAGCAGCTTGCCGGGGTTATGGGACATTGACCAGTTCTTC. Encoded protein: CASSLPGLWDIDQFF. Using reference TRBV11-2 and TRBJ2-1 for the parts outside the CDR3, the full variable domain is EAGVAQSPRYKIIEKRQSVAFWCNPISGHATLYWYQQILGQGPKLLIQFQNNGVVDDSQLPKDRFSAERLKGVDSTLKIQPAKLEDSAVYLCASSLPGLWDIDQFFGPGTRLTVL.

On this clonotype itself: One end of the junction does not line up with germline, which may come from a read error. V and J are TRBV6-1 and TRBJ2-3, with D perhaps matching TRBD1 (6 bases). From germline, CDR1 is MNHNS and CDR2 SASEGT. CDR3 size: 14 residues. CDR3 DNA sequence: TGTGCCAGCAGTGTTTCAGGGGATGGACGGACGCTGTATTTT. It yields the protein CASSVSGDGRTLYF.

In this sample, this clonotype turned up many times. This chain uses TRBV28 with TRBJ2-7; D remains unclear. Germline V CDR1 and CDR2: MDHEN, SYDVKM. V lost 7 bases, J lost 0 bases, and 16 bases lay in between. There are 15 residues in the CDR3. CDR3 region: CASTTRDPLSYEQYF. CDR3 nucleotide sequence: TGTGCCAGCACCACCCGAGACCCTCTCTCCTACGAGCAGTACTTC.

By its share, this clonotype is medium-sized. J is TRBJ2-7 and V is TRBV11-3; 8 bases align to TRBD2. Germline loops: CDR1 SGHNT, CDR2 YENEEA. CDR3 length equals 18 residues. The V segment lost 0 bases and the J segment 0 bases; nucleotides outside the gene matches: 10. For the CDR3, the DNA is TGTGCCAGCAGCTTAGAGAGGGCGGGAGGCCACAGCTCCTACGAGCAGTACTTC. Protein product: CASSLERAGGHSSYEQYF.

The sample holds a few counts of this clonotype. The genes are TRBV20-1 and TRBJ1-5; 11 bases are shared with TRBD1. V trimming: 3 bases; J trimming: 6 bases; junction bases outside the gene matches: 7. This CDR3 has 15 amino acids. Germline V gene sequence: CDR1 DFQATT, CDR2 SNEGSKA (reference sequence). In nucleotides, the CDR3 is TGCAGTGCTAGCGACGGACAGGGGGCGTCTCAGCCCCAGCATTTT. This gives the protein CSASDGQGASQPQHF.

This clonotype was observed at least ten times. The chain has TRBV7-8 and TRBJ1-6, with D unclear. The CDR3 covers 14 residues. V was pared by 1 base and J by 5 bases, with 6 bases between. Per the germline V gene, CDR1 is SGHVS and CDR2 is FQNEAQ. CDR3 bases: TGTGCCAGCAGCTTAGTGTCCAATAATTCACCCCTCCACTTT. This sequence encodes CASSLVSNNSPLHF.

By its share, this clonotype is medium-sized. This sequence joins TRBV11-3 and TRBJ2-1; 8 bases are a match to TRBD2. The junction had 10 bases not matched to a gene; V was cut back by 5 bases and J by 7 bases. Per germline, CDR1 SGHNT and CDR2 YENEEA. There are 15 residues in the CDR3. Here the CDR3 reads CASSPDSGKVNEQFF. The DNA for the CDR3 is TGTGCCAGCAGCCCGGATAGCGGGAAGGTGAATGAGCAGTTCTTC.

A word on this clonotype: The CDR3 ends on some other residue instead of the conserved phenylalanine or tryptophan, so this is likely a read error. It is unclear where the CDR3 begins or ends on the DNA, so no DNA is shown, and the CDR3 is as TCRdb lists it. V is TRBV11-1 and J is TRBJ1-1; the D call of TRBD1 is as the table states it, not checked on the DNA. Termini included, the CDR3 measures 15 amino acids. Germline V lookup: CDR1 SGHAT, CDR2 FQDESV (reference sequence). This CDR3 is CASNFFGAANTEASL.